The sequence of this T cell receptor (beta chain) was determined in a study of Ad26.COV2.S vaccination and SARS-CoV-2 variants. Assay: immunoSEQ multiplex PCR; the TCRdb copy retains only in-frame clones and omits some. The data show fewer than 400,000 clones, approximately 86% seen once. Remarks on this clone: Its antigen is not identified.

Indicated treatment: over 15 received Ad26.COV2.S at low or high dose, single or two shots; 5 received placebo; per-sample allocation not given. The study sampled participants on day 63 after the first vaccine or placebo injection. This vaccine is an Ad26 vector that expresses the Wuhan-strain SARS-CoV-2 spike. General study results and limits: The study found higher spike-specific TCR breadth in vaccine than placebo recipients. Reported findings describe substantial breadth in spike-specific CD8+ and CD4+ T cell responses following vaccination.

Sample: peripheral blood, taken in a trial of Ad26.COV2.S vaccine versus placebo. This TCR was sampled from a person between 18 and 65 years old who received the Ad26.COV2.S COVID-19 vaccine or a placebo.

CDR3 DNA sequence: TGTGCCAGCAGTTACTCGGACTTCTACTACGAGCAGTACTTC. Translating it yields CASSYSDFYYEQYF. V gene TRBV6-2 or TRBV6-3 combines with J gene TRBJ2-7; tentatively, D is TRBD2 (5 bases). This CDR3 spans 14 amino acids. Germline V gives CDR1 MNHEY, CDR2 SVGEGT. The V end was cut by 0 bases, the J end by 3 bases, with 9 bases between.